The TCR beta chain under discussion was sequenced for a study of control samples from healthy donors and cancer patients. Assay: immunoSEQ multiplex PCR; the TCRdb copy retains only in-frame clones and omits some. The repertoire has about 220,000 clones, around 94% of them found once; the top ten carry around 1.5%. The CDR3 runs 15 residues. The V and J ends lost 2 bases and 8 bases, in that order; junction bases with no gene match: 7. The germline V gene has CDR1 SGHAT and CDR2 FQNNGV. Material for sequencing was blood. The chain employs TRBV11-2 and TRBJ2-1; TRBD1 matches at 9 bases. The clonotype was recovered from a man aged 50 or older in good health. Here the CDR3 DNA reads TGTGCCAGCAGCTTACCGGGACAGGGATCTCATGAGCAGTTCTTC. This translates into CASSLPGQGSHEQFF.